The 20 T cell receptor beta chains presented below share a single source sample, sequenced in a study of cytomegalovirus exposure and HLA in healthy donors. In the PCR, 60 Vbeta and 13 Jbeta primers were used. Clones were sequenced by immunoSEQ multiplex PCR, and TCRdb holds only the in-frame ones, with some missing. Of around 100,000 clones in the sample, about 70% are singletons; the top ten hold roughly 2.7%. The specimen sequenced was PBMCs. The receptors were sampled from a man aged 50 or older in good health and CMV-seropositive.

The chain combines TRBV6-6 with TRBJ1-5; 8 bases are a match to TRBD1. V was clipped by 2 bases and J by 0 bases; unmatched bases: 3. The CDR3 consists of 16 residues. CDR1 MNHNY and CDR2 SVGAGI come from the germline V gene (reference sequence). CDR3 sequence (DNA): TGTGCCAGCAGTTACCAGACAGGGGATAGCAATCAGCCCCAGCATTTT. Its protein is CASSYQTGDSNQPQHF.

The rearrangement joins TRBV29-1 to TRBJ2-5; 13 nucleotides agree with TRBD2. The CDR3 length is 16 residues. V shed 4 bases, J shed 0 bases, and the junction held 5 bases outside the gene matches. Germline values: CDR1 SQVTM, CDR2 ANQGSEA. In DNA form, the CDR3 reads TGCAGCGTTGCCGGGACTAGCGGGACCGACCAAGAGACCCAGTACTTC. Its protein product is CSVAGTSGTDQETQYF.

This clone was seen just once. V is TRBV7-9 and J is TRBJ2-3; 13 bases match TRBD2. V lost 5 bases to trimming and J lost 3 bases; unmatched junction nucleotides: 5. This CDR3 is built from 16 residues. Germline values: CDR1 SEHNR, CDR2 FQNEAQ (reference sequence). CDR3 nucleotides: TGTGCCAGCAGCCCTTGGACTAGCGGGAGTACAGATACGCAGTATTTT. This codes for CASSPWTSGSTDTQYF.

As DNA, the CDR3 is TGTGCCAGCAGTGCACCCCTAGGGAGGGGCAGCGCTAACCAAGAGACCCAGTACTTC. Protein product: CASSAPLGRGSANQETQYF. The gene calls are TRBV6-1 and TRBJ2-5, with 7 bases matching TRBD2. This CDR3 spans 19 amino acids. Trimming removed 4 bases from V and 0 bases from J; junction bases left unmatched: 17. CDR1 and CDR2 from the germline V gene are MNHNS and SASEGT.

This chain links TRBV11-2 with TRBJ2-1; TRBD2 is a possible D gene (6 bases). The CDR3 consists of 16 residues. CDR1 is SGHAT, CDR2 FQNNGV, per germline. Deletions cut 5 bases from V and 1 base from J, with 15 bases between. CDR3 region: CASSEAGQVSYNEQFF. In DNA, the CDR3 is TGTGCCAGCAGCGAAGCGGGCCAGGTTTCCTACAATGAGCAGTTCTTC.

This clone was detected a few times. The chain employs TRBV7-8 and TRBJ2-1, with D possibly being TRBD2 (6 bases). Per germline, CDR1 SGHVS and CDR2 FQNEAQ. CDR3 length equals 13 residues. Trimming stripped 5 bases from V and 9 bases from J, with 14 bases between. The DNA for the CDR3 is TGTGCCAGCAGCACGACTAGTGGGTCTGAGCAGTTCTTC. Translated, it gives CASSTTSGSEQFF.

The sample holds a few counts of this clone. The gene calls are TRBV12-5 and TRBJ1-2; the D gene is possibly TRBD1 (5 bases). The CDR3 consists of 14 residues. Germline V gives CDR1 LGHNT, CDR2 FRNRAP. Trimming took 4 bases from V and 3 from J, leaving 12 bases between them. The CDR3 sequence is CASGYSPGDYGYTF. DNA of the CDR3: TGTGCTAGTGGTTATAGTCCGGGGGACTATGGCTACACCTTC.

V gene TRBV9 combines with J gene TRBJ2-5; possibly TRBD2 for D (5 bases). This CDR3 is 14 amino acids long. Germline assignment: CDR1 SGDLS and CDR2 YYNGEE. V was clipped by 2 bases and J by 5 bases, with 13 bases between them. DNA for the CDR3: TGTGCCAGCAGCGTCTCCGGGGAACCGGAGACCCAGTACTTC. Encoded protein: CASSVSGEPETQYF.

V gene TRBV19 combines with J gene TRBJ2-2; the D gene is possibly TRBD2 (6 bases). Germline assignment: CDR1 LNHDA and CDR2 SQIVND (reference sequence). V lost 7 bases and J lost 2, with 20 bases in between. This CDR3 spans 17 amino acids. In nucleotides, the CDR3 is TGTGCCAGTATCCCCGGGGGATGGGGGTTCAACACCGGGGAGCTGTTTTTT. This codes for CASIPGGWGFNTGELFF.

As DNA, the CDR3 is TGTGCCAGCAGCCTCAACAAGTGCCCCGGACACCTCTCTGGAAACACCATATATTTT. This sequence encodes CASSLNKCPGHLSGNTIYF. The chain is built from TRBV27 and TRBJ1-3, with a weak D call TRBD1 (5 bases). Germline V gene sequence: CDR1 MNHEY, CDR2 SMNVEV (reference sequence). The V gene lost 6 bases and the J gene lost 0 bases, with 24 bases spanning the gap. This CDR3 region has 19 residues.

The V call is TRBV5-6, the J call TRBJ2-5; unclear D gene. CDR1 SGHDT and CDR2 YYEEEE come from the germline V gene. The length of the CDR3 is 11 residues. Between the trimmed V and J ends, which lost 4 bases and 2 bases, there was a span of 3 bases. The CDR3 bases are TGTGCCAGCAGCCGTCAAGAGACCCAGTACTTC. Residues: CASSRQETQYF.

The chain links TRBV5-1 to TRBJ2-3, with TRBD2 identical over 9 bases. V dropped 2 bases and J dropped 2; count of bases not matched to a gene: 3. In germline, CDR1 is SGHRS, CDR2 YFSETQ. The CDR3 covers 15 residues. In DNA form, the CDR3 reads TGCGCCAGCAGCTTTGCGGGGGGGGACACAGATACGCAGTATTTT. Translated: CASSFAGGDTDTQYF.

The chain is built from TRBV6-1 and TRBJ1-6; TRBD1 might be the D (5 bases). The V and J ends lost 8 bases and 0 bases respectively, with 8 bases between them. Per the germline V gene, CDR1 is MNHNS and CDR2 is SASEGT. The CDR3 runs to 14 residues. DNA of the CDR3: TGTGCCAGCCGGGGGAGCTCCTATAATTCACCCCTCCACTTT. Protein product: CASRGSSYNSPLHF.

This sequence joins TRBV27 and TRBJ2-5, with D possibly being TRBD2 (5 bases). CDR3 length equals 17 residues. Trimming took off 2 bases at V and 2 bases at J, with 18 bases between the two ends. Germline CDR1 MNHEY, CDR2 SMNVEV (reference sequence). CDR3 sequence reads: CASSLIWLGRRQETQYF. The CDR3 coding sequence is TGTGCCAGCAGTTTAATTTGGCTAGGGAGAAGGCAAGAGACCCAGTACTTC.

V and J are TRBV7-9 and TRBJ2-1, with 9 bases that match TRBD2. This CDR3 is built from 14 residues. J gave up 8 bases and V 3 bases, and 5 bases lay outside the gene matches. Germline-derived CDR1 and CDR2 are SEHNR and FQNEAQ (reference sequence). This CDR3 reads CASSFLLAGYEQFF. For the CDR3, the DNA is TGTGCCAGCAGCTTTTTACTAGCGGGCTATGAGCAGTTCTTC.

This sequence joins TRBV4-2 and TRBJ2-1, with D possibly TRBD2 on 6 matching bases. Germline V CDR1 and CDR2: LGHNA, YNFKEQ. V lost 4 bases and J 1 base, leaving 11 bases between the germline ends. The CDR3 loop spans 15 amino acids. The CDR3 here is CASSPPGRSYNEQFF. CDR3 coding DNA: TGTGCCAGCAGCCCGCCGGGGAGGTCCTACAATGAGCAGTTCTTC.

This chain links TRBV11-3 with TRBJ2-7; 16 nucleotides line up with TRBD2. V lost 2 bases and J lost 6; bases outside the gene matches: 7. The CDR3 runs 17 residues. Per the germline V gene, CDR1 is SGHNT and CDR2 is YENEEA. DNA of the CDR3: TGTGCCAGCAGCTTATTGGGACTAGCGGGAGGGCCGGGCGAGCAGTACTTC. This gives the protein CASSLLGLAGGPGEQYF.

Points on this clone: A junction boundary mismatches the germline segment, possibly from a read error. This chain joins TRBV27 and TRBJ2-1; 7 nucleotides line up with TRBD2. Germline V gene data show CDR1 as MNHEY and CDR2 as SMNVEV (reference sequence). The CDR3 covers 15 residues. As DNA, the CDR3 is TGTGCCAGCAGTTTATTCGTCCGGGAGGTCAATGGGCAGTTCTTC. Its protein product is CASSLFVREVNGQFF.

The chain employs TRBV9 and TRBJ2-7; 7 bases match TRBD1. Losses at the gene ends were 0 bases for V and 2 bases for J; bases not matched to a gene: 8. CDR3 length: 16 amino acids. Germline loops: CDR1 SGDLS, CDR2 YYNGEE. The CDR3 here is CASSVGYRGHPYEQYF. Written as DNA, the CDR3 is TGTGCCAGCAGCGTAGGCTATAGGGGGCATCCCTACGAGCAGTACTTC.

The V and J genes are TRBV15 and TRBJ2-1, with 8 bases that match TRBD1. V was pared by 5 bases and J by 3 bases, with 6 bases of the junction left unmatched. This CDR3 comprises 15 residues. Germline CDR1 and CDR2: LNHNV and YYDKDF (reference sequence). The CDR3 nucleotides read TGTGCCACCAGCCCGGACAGGGTAAGCTACAATGAGCAGTTCTTC. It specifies CATSPDRVSYNEQFF.